Below, one T cell receptor beta chain is given with its context. This specimen comes from a study of Graves' ophthalmopathy and Graves' hyperthyroidism. The sequenced template was RNA, covering the TCR beta CDR3 region. HTBI primers served in a first-round RT-PCR, which a second-round multiplex PCR followed. One entry per CDR3 protein, called by TCRdb with MiXCR from the multiplex PCR reads. The sample includes about 740,000 distinct CDR3 sequences, 40% seen only once; the top ten take approximately 46%. The CDR3 is 16 amino acids. With 0 bases clipped from V and 6 bases from J, the junction kept 9 bases outside the gene matches. Per the germline V gene, CDR1 is SNHLY and CDR2 is FYNNEI.

The rearrangement uses TRBV2 and TRBJ1-2; TRBD1 matches at 8 bases. Sequencing was performed on peripheral blood. This sequence originates from an adult man with Graves' ophthalmopathy. The CDR3 DNA follows: TGTGCCAGCAGTGAAGCAGGGACAGGAGGTCGGAATGGCTACACCTTC. This gives the protein CASSEAGTGGRNGYTF.